Below, 10 T cell receptor beta chains from the same sample are listed, as sequenced in a study of shared clonotypes between healthy human individuals. Clones were read by immunoSEQ multiplex PCR, and TCRdb kept only the in-frame ones, dropping some. Among around 1,100,000 clones listed, about 72% were seen once. The sample consisted of memory CD4+ T cells from PBMCs. Indicated subset: CD45RA-negative fraction. The origin of the receptors is a man in his late teens or twenties in good health. Some clones in this sample may be carry-over from other donors' samples.

J is TRBJ1-4 and V is TRBV28; unclear D gene. Germline CDR1 is MDHEN and CDR2 is SYDVKM. Trimming pared 0 bases from V and 5 bases from J, leaving 10 bases between. The CDR3 spans 15 residues. The CDR3 is CASSLWGIGNEKLFF. DNA for the CDR3: TGTGCCAGCAGTTTATGGGGAATCGGGAATGAAAAACTGTTTTTT.

The chain joins TRBV2 to TRBJ1-2; D is undetermined. The CDR3 loop spans 14 amino acids. Looked up from germline, CDR1 is SNHLY and CDR2 is FYNNEI. Trimming removed 5 bases at V and 6 bases at J, with 16 bases between. CDR3 nucleotides: TGTGCCAGCAGTCCCCGGGCCGACTGGAATGGCTACACCTTC. Its translation is CASSPRADWNGYTF. Looking up the rest from reference TRBV2 and TRBJ1-2 gives the full variable domain: EPEVTQTPSHQVTQMGQEVILRCVPISNHLYFYWYRQILGQKVEFLVSFYNNEISEKSEIFDDQFSVERPDGSNFTLKIRSTKLEDSAMYFCASSPRADWNGYTFGSGTRLTVV.

V and J are TRBV10-3 and TRBJ2-7; TRBD1 might be the D (5 bases). The CDR3 extends over 14 amino acids. Germline lookup yields CDR1 ENHRY and CDR2 SYGVKD. The V and J ends lost 10 bases and 6 bases respectively, with 22 bases between them. For the CDR3, the DNA is TGTGCCACGGCCCGACAGACAACTCCCCCCGAGCAGTACTTC. Its translation is CATARQTTPPEQYF.

The rearrangement joins TRBV5-1 to TRBJ1-2; D is perhaps TRBD1 (5 bases). Trimming took off 4 bases at V and 3 bases at J, with 16 bases between the two ends. The CDR3 has 15 residues. Per the germline V gene, CDR1 is SGHRS and CDR2 is YFSETQ. The CDR3 loop is CASSPGQYPDYGYTF. The CDR3 DNA reads TGCGCCAGCAGCCCGGGGCAATATCCTGACTATGGCTACACCTTC.

The rearrangement joins TRBV19 to TRBJ2-2; D is uncertain. Trimming removed 1 base from V and 7 bases from J, with 4 bases in between. Germline V lookup: CDR1 LNHDA, CDR2 SQIVND (reference sequence). The CDR3 runs 12 residues. CDR3 nucleotide sequence: TGTGCCAGTAGTATAGGAGGCGGGGAGCTGTTTTTT. Its translation is CASSIGGGELFF.

The V gene is TRBV28, the J gene TRBJ1-3; tentatively, D is TRBD1 (6 bases). This CDR3 spans 17 amino acids. With 2 bases removed from V and 4 bases from J, the gap between germline ends came to 18 bases. CDR1 is MDHEN, CDR2 SYDVKM, per germline. In DNA form, the CDR3 reads TGTGCCAGCAGTTTAGGATCTGGGGGCGCATCCGGAAACACCATATATTTT. Residues: CASSLGSGGASGNTIYF.

The rearrangement links TRBV7-2 to TRBJ2-3, with 7 bases fitting TRBD2. Trimming cost V 2 bases and J 2 bases; bases outside gene matches: 4. Germline CDR1 and CDR2: SGHTA and FQGNSA. The CDR3 consists of 15 residues. The CDR3, as DNA: TGTGCCAGCAGCTTATGGGCGGGAGCCACAGATACGCAGTATTTT. This encodes CASSLWAGATDTQYF.

The chain carries TRBV7-2 and TRBJ2-1; no definite D call. The CDR3 contains 14 residues. Per the germline V gene, CDR1 is SGHTA and CDR2 is FQGNSA. With 1 base removed from V and 6 bases from J, the gap between germline ends came to 10 bases. CDR3 in amino acids: CASSLGVGPNEQFF. The CDR3 DNA reads TGTGCCAGCAGCTTAGGGGTAGGGCCCAATGAGCAGTTCTTC. Variable domain in full (rest from reference TRBV7-2 and TRBJ2-1): GAGVSQSPSNKVTEKGKDVELRCDPISGHTALYWYRQSLGQGLEFLIYFQGNSAPDKSGLPSDRFSAERTGGSVSTLTIQRTQQEDSAVYLCASSLGVGPNEQFFGPGTRLTVL.

The J gene is TRBJ2-3, the V gene TRBV7-3; 7 bases match TRBD2. With V trimmed by 5 bases and J by 6 bases, 5 bases remained unmatched. The CDR3 contains 13 residues. Germline CDR1 and CDR2: SGHTA and FQGTGA. The CDR3: CASSVNGGDTQYF. DNA for the CDR3: TGTGCCAGCAGCGTGAACGGGGGGGATACGCAGTATTTT.

The count of this clone is one. This chain uses TRBV6-1 with TRBJ1-4; 7 positions match TRBD1. Germline assignment: CDR1 MNHNS and CDR2 SASEGT. V was clipped by 7 bases and J by 10 bases; unmatched bases: 12. There are 14 residues in the CDR3. The CDR3: CASTGQKVGGKLFF. The DNA for the CDR3 is TGTGCCAGCACGGGACAGAAGGTTGGGGGAAAACTGTTTTTT.